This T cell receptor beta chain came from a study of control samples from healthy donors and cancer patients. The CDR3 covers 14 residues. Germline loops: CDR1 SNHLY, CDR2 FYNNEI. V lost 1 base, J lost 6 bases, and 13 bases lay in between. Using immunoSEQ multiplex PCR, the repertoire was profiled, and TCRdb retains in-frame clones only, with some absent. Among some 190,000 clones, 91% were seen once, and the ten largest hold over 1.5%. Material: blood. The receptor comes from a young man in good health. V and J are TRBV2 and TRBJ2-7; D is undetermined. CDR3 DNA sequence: TGTGCCAGCAGTGAAGACGGACCCACTATCGAGCAGTACTTC. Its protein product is CASSEDGPTIEQYF.